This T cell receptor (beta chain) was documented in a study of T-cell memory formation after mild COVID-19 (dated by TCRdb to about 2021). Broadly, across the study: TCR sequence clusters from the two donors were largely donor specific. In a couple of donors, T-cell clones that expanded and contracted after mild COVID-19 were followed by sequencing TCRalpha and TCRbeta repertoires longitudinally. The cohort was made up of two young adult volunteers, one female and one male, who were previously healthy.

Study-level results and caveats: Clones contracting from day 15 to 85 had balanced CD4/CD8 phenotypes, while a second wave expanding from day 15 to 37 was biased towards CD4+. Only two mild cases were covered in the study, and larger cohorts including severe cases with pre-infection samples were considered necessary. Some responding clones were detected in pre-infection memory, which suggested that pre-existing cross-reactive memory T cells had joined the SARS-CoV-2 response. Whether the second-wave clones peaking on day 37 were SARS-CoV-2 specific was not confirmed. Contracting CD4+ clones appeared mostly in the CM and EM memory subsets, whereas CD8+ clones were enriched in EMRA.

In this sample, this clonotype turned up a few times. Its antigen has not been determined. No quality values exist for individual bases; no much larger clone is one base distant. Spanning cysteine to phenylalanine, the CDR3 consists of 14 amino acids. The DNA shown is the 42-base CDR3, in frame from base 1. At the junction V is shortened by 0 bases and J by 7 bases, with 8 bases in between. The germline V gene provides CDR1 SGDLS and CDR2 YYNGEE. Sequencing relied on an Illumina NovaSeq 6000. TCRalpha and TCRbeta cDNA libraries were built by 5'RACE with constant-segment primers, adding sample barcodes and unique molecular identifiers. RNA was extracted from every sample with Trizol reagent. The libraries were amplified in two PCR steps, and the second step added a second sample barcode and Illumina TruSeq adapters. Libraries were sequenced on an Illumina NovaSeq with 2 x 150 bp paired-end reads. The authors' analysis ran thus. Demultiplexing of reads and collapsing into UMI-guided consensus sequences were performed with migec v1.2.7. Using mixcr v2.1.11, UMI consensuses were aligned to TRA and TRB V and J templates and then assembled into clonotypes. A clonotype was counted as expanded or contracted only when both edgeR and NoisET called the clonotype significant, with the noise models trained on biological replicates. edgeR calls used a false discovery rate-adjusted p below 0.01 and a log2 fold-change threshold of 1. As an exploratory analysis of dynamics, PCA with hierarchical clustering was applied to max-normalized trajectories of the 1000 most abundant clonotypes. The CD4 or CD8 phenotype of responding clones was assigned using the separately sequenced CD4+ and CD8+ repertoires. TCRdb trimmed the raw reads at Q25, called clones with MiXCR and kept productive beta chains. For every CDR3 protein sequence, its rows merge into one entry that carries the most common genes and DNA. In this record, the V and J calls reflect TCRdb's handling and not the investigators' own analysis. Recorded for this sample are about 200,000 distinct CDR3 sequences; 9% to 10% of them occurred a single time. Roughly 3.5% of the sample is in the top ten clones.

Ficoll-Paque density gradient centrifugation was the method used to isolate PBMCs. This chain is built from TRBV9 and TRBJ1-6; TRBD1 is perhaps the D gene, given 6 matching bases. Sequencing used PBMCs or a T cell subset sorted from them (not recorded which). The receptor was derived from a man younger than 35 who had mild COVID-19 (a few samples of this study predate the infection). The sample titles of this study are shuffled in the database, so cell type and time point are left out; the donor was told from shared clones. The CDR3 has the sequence CASSVAGENSPLHF. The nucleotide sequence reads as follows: TGTGCCAGCAGCGTAGCAGGGGAAAATTCACCCCTCCACTTT.